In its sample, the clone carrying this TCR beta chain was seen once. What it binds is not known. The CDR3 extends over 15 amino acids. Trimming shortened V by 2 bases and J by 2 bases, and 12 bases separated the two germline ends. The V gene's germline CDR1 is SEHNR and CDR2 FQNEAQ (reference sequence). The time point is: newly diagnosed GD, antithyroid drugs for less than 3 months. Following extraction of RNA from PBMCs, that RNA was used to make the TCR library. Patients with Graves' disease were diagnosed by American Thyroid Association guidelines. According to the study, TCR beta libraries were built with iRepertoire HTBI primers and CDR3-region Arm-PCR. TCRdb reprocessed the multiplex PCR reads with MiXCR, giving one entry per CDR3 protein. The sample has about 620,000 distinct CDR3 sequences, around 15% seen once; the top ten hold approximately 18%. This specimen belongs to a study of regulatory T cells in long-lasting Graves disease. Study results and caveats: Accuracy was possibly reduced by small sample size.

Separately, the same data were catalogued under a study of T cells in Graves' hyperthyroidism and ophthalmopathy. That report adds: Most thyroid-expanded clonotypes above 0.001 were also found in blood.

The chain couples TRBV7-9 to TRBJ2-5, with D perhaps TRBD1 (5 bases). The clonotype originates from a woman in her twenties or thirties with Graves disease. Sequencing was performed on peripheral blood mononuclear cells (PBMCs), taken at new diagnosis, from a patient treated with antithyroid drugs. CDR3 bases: TGTGCCAGCAGCTTAACGAATGCAGGGCAAGAGACCCAGTACTTC. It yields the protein CASSLTNAGQETQYF.